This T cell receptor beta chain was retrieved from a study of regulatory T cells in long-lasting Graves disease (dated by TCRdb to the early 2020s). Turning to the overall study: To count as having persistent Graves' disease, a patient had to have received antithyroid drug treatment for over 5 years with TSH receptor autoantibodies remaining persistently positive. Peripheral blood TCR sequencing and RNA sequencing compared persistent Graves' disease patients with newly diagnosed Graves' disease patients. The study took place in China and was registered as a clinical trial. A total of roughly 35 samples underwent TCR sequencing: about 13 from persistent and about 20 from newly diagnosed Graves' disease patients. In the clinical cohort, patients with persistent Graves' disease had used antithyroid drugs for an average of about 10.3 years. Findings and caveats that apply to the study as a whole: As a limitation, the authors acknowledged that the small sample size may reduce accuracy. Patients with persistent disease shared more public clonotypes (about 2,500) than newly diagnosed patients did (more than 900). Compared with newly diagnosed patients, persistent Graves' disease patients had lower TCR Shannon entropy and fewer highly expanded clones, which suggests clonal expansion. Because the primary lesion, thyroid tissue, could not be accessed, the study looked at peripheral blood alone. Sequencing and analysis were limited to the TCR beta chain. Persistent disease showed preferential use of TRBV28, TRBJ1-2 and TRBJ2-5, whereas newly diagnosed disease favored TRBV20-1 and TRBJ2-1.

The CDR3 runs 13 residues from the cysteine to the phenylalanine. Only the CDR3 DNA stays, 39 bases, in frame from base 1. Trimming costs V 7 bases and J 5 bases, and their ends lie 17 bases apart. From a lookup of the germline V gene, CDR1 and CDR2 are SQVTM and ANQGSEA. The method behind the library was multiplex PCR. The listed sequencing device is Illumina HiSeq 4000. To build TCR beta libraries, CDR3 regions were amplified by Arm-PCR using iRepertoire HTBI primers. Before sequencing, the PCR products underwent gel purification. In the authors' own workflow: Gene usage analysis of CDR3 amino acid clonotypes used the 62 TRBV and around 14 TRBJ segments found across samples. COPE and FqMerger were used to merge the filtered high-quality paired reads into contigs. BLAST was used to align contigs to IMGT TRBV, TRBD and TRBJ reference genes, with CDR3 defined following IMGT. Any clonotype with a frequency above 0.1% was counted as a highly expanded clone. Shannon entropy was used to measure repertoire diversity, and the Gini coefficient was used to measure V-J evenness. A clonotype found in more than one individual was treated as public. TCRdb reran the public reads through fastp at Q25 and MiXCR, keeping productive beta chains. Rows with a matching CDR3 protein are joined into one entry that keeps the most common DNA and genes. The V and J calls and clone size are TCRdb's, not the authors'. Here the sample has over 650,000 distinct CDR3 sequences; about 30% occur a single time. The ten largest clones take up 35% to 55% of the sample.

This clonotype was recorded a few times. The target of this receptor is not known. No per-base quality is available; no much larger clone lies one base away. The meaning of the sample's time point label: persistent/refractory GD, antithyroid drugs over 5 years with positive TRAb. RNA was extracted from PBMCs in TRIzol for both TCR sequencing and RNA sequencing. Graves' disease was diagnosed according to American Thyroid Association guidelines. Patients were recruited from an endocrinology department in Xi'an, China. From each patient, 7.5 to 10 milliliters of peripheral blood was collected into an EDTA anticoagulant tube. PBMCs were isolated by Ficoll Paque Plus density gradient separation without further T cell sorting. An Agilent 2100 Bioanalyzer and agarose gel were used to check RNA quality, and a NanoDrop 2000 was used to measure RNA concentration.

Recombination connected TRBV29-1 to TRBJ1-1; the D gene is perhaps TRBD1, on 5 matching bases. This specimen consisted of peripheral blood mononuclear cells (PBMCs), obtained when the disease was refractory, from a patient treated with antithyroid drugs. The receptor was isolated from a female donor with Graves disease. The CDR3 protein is CSGRNGRGTEAFF. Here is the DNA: TGCAGCGGAAGGAACGGGCGGGGGACTGAAGCTTTCTTT. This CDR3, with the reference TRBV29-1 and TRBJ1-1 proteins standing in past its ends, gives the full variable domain SAVISQKPSRDICQRGTSLTIQCQVDSQVTMMFWYRQQPGQSLTLIATANQGSEATYESGFVIDKFPISRPNLTFSTLTVSNMSPEDSSIYLCSGRNGRGTEAFFGQGTRLTVV.